This T cell receptor (beta chain) stems from a study of blood T cell repertoires in COVID-19. Background on the study: PBMCs, B-cell-depleted T cells, or T cells provided the cDNA or gDNA that made up the material.

Patients at the Seattle site were enrolled during active infection and followed longitudinally. CDR1 is LGHNA and CDR2 is YNFKEQ in the germline V gene. The CDR3 is made up of 16 amino acids. V was cut by 1 base and J by 2 bases, with 9 bases left in between. As originally analysed: Reference gene primer amplification gave estimated nucleated cell counts. Only in-frame clones appear in the TCRdb table, and some are missing; sequencing was by immunoSEQ multiplex PCR. V, J and clone size reflect that table, while D and trimming were determined from the DNA. The table lists roughly 570,000 clones, approximately 88% of them singletons.

The chain has TRBV4-2 and TRBJ2-6; D is undetermined. The sequence was collected from a woman between 50 and 59 years old with COVID-19, enrolled during active disease. The sample was peripheral blood. CDR3 DNA sequence: TGTGCCAGCAGCCAAGTGCACGCTACTGGGGCCAACGTCCTGACTTTC. Translation: CASSQVHATGANVLTF.